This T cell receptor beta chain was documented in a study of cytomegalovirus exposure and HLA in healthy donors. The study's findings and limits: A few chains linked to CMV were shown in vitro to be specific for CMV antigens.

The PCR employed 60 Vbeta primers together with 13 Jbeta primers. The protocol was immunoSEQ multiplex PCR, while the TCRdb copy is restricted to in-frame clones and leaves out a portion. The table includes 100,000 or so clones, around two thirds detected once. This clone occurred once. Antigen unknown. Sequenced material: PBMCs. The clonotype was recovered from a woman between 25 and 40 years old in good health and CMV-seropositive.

CDR3 sequence (DNA): TGTGCCAGTCGGCCGGGACAGAGCTTCTATGGCTACACCTTC. Amino acid sequence: CASRPGQSFYGYTF. This rearrangement joins TRBV19 to TRBJ1-2; 7 positions agree with TRBD1. J gave up 4 bases and V 8 bases, and 10 bases lay outside the gene matches. In germline, CDR1 is LNHDA, CDR2 SQIVND (reference sequence). The CDR3 runs 14 residues.